This T cell receptor beta chain appears in the sequencing data of a study of response to subunit inactivated influenza vaccine. General study findings and limits: Seasonal influenza vaccination, on each occasion, was suggested by the authors to recruit few new T cells.

With respect to this clonotype: Its antigen is unidentified.

Germline CDR1 reads SGHDN; CDR2 reads FVKESK. V was cut by 0 bases and J by 4 bases, with 12 bases left in between. The CDR3 consists of 15 residues. One entry per CDR3 protein, called by TCRdb with MiXCR from the RT-PCR reads. This table holds 450,000 to 550,000 distinct CDR3 sequences, over 25% found once. The chain joins TRBV14 to TRBJ1-2; no definite D call. The sequences come from CD4+ T cells sorted from PBMCs, collected 5 days after vaccination. This receptor was taken from a middle-aged man who received an inactivated influenza vaccine. The CDR3 sequence is CASSQDLGRSYGYTF. For the CDR3, the DNA is TGTGCCAGCAGCCAAGATCTCGGCAGATCCTATGGCTACACCTTC.